One and the same sample provided the 27 T cell receptor beta chains below, sequenced in a study of CD8 T cells in ankylosing spondylitis. MiXCR was run by TCRdb on the 5' RACE reads, yielding one entry per CDR3 protein. The sample has hundreds of thousands of distinct CDR3 sequences, 10% to 15% seen once; the top ten hold roughly 0.51%. The study's findings and limits: Blood from ankylosing spondylitis patients appeared to carry a characteristic eight-variant TCR beta motif.

Their antigen targets remain unknown. The sample was blood, either unsorted or a sorted T cell fraction (not recorded which). These TCRs come from a male donor with ankylosing spondylitis.

The rearrangement uses TRBV4-2 and TRBJ1-1, with 7 nucleotides matching TRBD1. CDR1 is LGHNA and CDR2 is YNFKEQ in the germline V gene. V shed 4 bases and J 1 base; nucleotides not matched to a gene: 6. The CDR3 loop spans 15 amino acids. CDR3: CASSLPGQRNTEAFF. The CDR3, as DNA: TGTGCCAGCAGCCTTCCGGGACAGAGGAACACTGAAGCTTTCTTT.

This clonotype was recorded at least ten times. This rearrangement joins TRBV20-1 to TRBJ2-1, with TRBD2 identical over 11 bases. Germline CDR1 is DFQATT and CDR2 is SNEGSKA (reference sequence). J was trimmed by 0 bases and V by 5 bases; bases with no gene match: 3. This CDR3 contains 15 residues. The DNA of the CDR3 is TGCAGTGCTTTGACTAGCGGGATCTCCTACAATGAGCAGTTCTTC. Translated: CSALTSGISYNEQFF.

This sequence joins TRBV6-5 and TRBJ1-6, with a possible D match to TRBD1 (5 bases). With 4 bases removed from V and 8 bases from J, the gap between germline ends came to 9 bases. The CDR3 runs 13 residues. CDR1 and CDR2 (germline): MNHEY, SVGAGI. CDR3 region: CASSWGLDSPLHF. The CDR3 coding sequence is TGTGCCAGCAGTTGGGGGTTGGATTCACCCCTCCACTTT.

The chain uses TRBV7-2 and TRBJ2-5; D unresolved. Trimming shortened V by 5 bases and J by 7 bases, and 8 bases separated the two germline ends. Germline-derived CDR1 and CDR2 are SGHTA and FQGNSA. This CDR3 spans 11 amino acids. CDR3 sequence reads: CASSNLRTQYF. CDR3 sequence (DNA): TGTGCCAGCAGCAACCTTCGGACCCAGTACTTC.

V gene TRBV6-5 combines with J gene TRBJ1-6; D remains unclear. The ends were cut back, 3 bases at V and 8 bases at J, with 14 bases in the middle. The CDR3 length is 15 residues. Germline V gives CDR1 MNHEY, CDR2 SVGAGI. The CDR3 here is CASSYTEAGYSPLHF. The CDR3, as DNA: TGTGCCAGCAGTTATACCGAGGCGGGGTATTCACCCCTCCACTTT.

This clonotype was seen repeatedly, ten times or more. The chain uses TRBV20-1 and TRBJ1-1; D might be TRBD1 (6 bases). This CDR3 is built from 14 residues. Germline CDR1 DFQATT, CDR2 SNEGSKA (reference sequence). Trimming removed 7 bases at V and 2 bases at J, with 17 bases between. The CDR3 sequence is CSVRGTGANTEAFF. DNA for the CDR3: TGCAGTGTCAGGGGAACGGGGGCCAACACTGAAGCTTTCTTT.

The chain has TRBV9 and TRBJ2-1; 8 bases are a match to TRBD1. With V trimmed by 6 bases and J by 7 bases, 9 bases remained unmatched. The CDR3 consists of 14 residues. Germline loops: CDR1 SGDLS, CDR2 YYNGEE. CDR3 bases: TGTGCCAGCACTCTGACAGGGGCTTTAAATGAGCAGTTCTTC. It specifies CASTLTGALNEQFF. Supplemented by reference TRBV9 and TRBJ2-1, the full variable domain reads DSGVTQTPKHLITATGQRVTLRCSPRSGDLSVYWYQQSLDQGLQFLIQYYNGEERAKGNILERFSAQQFPDLHSELNLSSLELGDSALYFCASTLTGALNEQFFGPGTRLTVL.

This clonotype showed up just a few times. The chain recombines TRBV5-1 with TRBJ1-1; 7 positions agree with TRBD1. The CDR3 runs 15 residues. Germline values: CDR1 SGHRS, CDR2 YFSETQ. Trimming removed 4 bases from V and 5 bases from J; junction bases left unmatched: 11. The chain's CDR3 is CASSLGQGVYTEAFF. CDR3 sequence (DNA): TGCGCCAGCAGCCTGGGCCAGGGGGTTTATACTGAAGCTTTCTTT.

The sample holds a few counts of this clonotype. The V and J genes are TRBV7-2 and TRBJ1-2; D not resolved. Germline CDR1 reads SGHTA; CDR2 reads FQGNSA. This CDR3 contains 13 residues. V lost 2 bases to trimming and J lost 5 bases, with 9 bases between them. The CDR3 sequence: CASSLLPLYGYTF. The CDR3 nucleotides read TGTGCCAGCAGCTTACTACCGCTGTATGGCTACACCTTC.

This clonotype was observed a handful of times. CDR3 DNA sequence: TGCGCCAGCAGCTTGGGACAGGCGAGCCTCTACGAGCAGTACTTC. This encodes CASSLGQASLYEQYF. The chain is built from TRBV5-1 and TRBJ2-7; weak D call: TRBD1 (6 bases). The CDR3 covers 15 residues. Trimming left V 0 bases short and J 3 bases short, with 13 bases between. Per the germline V gene, CDR1 is SGHRS and CDR2 is YFSETQ.

This clonotype was recorded many times. The rearrangement uses TRBV14 and TRBJ1-1; no clear D. This CDR3 comprises 12 residues. Germline V CDR1 and CDR2: SGHDN, FVKESK. V was pared by 1 base and J by 6 bases, with 6 bases between. Here the CDR3 DNA reads TGTGCCAGCAGCCAAGTAAACGCTGAAGCTTTCTTT. Amino acid sequence: CASSQVNAEAFF.

The J gene is TRBJ2-3, the V gene TRBV27, with D possibly TRBD2 on 5 matching bases. The length of the CDR3 is 13 residues. V was clipped by 6 bases and J by 5 bases, with 12 bases between them. Germline V gene data show CDR1 as MNHEY and CDR2 as SMNVEV (reference sequence). The CDR3 reads CASSTRRGDTQYF. For the CDR3, the DNA is TGTGCCAGCAGCACCCGCCGGGGAGATACGCAGTATTTT.

The chain's CDR3 is CSVGTGHNQPQHF. The CDR3 region has the DNA TGCAGCGTAGGGACAGGGCACAATCAGCCCCAGCATTTT. V and J are TRBV29-1 and TRBJ1-5, with 9 positions matching TRBD1. The CDR3 consists of 13 residues. The J segment lost 3 bases and the V segment lost 6 bases, leaving 3 bases of the junction unmatched. Germline lookup yields CDR1 SQVTM and CDR2 ANQGSEA.

This clonotype came up a few times. V is TRBV10-1 and J is TRBJ1-5, with D tentatively TRBD1 (5 bases). In germline, CDR1 is WNHNN, CDR2 SYGVQD (reference sequence). CDR3 size: 14 residues. V was pared by 7 bases and J by 6 bases, with 16 bases between. CDR3 loop: CASKNAGTGQPQHF. In DNA, the CDR3 is TGCGCCAGCAAAAATGCGGGGACGGGTCAGCCCCAGCATTTT.

This chain joins TRBV4-2 and TRBJ2-5; 8 positions match TRBD2. The V and J ends lost 1 base and 10 bases, in that order; junction bases with no gene match: 11. The CDR3 has 15 residues. Germline V CDR1 and CDR2: LGHNA, YNFKEQ. The CDR3 DNA follows: TGTGCCAGCAGCCAAGGTGATAGCGGGGTCTCGAGCCAGTACTTC. Its translation: CASSQGDSGVSSQYF.

The chain has TRBV4-3 and TRBJ2-2; D assignment may be TRBD1 or TRBD2 (5 bases each). This CDR3 has 16 amino acids. V was cut by 1 base and J by 4 bases, with 13 bases left in between. Germline V lookup: CDR1 LGHNA, CDR2 YSLEER. The CDR3 loop reads CASSQGGAWVTGELFF. CDR3 bases: TGCGCCAGCAGCCAAGGAGGGGCCTGGGTCACCGGGGAGCTGTTTTTT.

The sample holds many counts of this clonotype. The chain combines TRBV5-1 with TRBJ2-7; either TRBD1 or TRBD2 may fit D (6 bases each). This CDR3 comprises 18 residues. Germline CDR1 reads SGHRS; CDR2 reads YFSETQ. V was cut by 2 bases and J by 2 bases, with 23 bases left in between. The CDR3 DNA reads as TGCGCCAGCAGCTTTGGCCCGCGGACAGCGGGTTCGACCTACGAGCAGTACTTC. As protein: CASSFGPRTAGSTYEQYF.

This clonotype was counted at least ten times. V is TRBV20-1 and J is TRBJ2-2; no firm D call. CDR1 DFQATT and CDR2 SNEGSKA come from the germline V gene (reference sequence). Between the trimmed V and J ends, which lost 5 bases and 0 bases, there was a span of 10 bases. The CDR3 loop spans 14 amino acids. CDR3 sequence (DNA): TGCAGTGCTGCCAGACATTCGAACACCGGGGAGCTGTTTTTT. It translates to CSAARHSNTGELFF.

This clonotype occurred a few times. This chain joins TRBV7-6 and TRBJ1-5; D may be TRBD1 (6 bases). Per germline, CDR1 SGHVS and CDR2 FNYEAQ. The ends were cut back, 4 bases at V and 5 bases at J, with 12 bases in the middle. The CDR3 spans 14 residues. The DNA for the CDR3 is TGTGCCAGCAGCTCAGAAGGGGGATATCAGCCCCAGCATTTT. It specifies CASSSEGGYQPQHF.

This clonotype was seen more than once but under ten times. The gene calls are TRBV5-1 and TRBJ2-7, with 11 bases matching TRBD2. The V gene end was trimmed by 4 bases and the J gene end by 2 bases; junction bases not matched to a gene: 14. The CDR3 is 18 residues long. Germline values: CDR1 SGHRS, CDR2 YFSETQ. The CDR3 loop is CASSEAVLAGGTAYEQYF. DNA for the CDR3: TGCGCCAGCAGCGAGGCCGTCCTAGCGGGAGGTACCGCCTACGAGCAGTACTTC.

This clonotype showed up many times. This chain links TRBV29-1 with TRBJ1-1; D is ambiguous. Germline CDR1 and CDR2: SQVTM and ANQGSEA. Between the trimmed V and J ends, which lost 4 bases and 1 base, there was a span of 10 bases. The CDR3 sequence is 13 residues long. The CDR3 DNA sequence: TGCAGCGTTGTCGGCGCCGAGAACACTGAAGCTTTCTTT. As protein: CSVVGAENTEAFF.

This clonotype has just a few counts. The chain joins TRBV20-1 to TRBJ2-1; possibly TRBD1 for D (6 bases). The CDR3 sequence is 14 residues long. The V gene lost 6 bases and the J gene lost 0 bases, with 12 bases spanning the gap. Germline CDR1 DFQATT, CDR2 SNEGSKA (reference sequence). The CDR3 protein is CSAHRDTSYNEQFF. As DNA, the CDR3 is TGCAGTGCGCACCGGGACACCTCCTACAATGAGCAGTTCTTC.

This clonotype was observed many times. The rearrangement links TRBV29-1 to TRBJ2-5; D remains unclear. V shed 8 bases and J shed 9 bases, with 19 bases lying between them. Germline assignment: CDR1 SQVTM and CDR2 ANQGSEA. The CDR3 extends over 12 amino acids. The CDR3 nucleotides are TGCAGCACCAAGGCCTCGCCAGGACCCCAGTACTTC. This translates into CSTKASPGPQYF.

The V call is TRBV10-3, the J call TRBJ1-2; unclear D gene. CDR3 length equals 15 residues. Trimming took off 7 bases at V and 1 base at J, with 16 bases between the two ends. Germline CDR1 ENHRY, CDR2 SYGVKD. The CDR3 nucleotides are TGTGCCATCACTCCGGGCCCCACGAGTAACTATGGCTACACCTTC. Encoded protein: CAITPGPTSNYGYTF.

This clonotype was detected a few times. V gene TRBV2 combines with J gene TRBJ2-1; D remains ambiguous. Between the trimmed V and J ends, which lost 0 bases and 12 bases, there was a span of 15 bases. The CDR3 contains 14 residues. The V gene's germline CDR1 is SNHLY and CDR2 FYNNEI. Here the CDR3 reads CASSEAGQTLGQFF. CDR3 coding DNA: TGTGCCAGCAGTGAAGCCGGTCAGACCCTAGGGCAGTTCTTC.

This clonotype was detected many times. The chain couples TRBV7-2 to TRBJ2-2; TRBD2 matches at 9 bases. The CDR3 loop spans 16 amino acids. V gave up 5 bases and J gave up 4 bases; unmatched junction bases: 8. CDR1 and CDR2 from the germline V gene are SGHTA and FQGNSA. CDR3 nucleotides: TGTGCCAGCAGCCCATCCCTGACTAGCGGCACCGGGGAGCTGTTTTTT. Encoded protein: CASSPSLTSGTGELFF.

The chain combines TRBV28 with TRBJ2-3, with 11 bases lining up with TRBD2. CDR3 length: 16 amino acids. Germline values: CDR1 MDHEN, CDR2 SYDVKM. Trimming took 5 bases from V and 4 from J; bases not matched to a gene: 8. The CDR3 spells CASSHRSGGAPDTQYF. CDR3 nucleotides: TGTGCCAGCAGTCACCGTAGCGGGGGGGCCCCAGATACGCAGTATTTT.